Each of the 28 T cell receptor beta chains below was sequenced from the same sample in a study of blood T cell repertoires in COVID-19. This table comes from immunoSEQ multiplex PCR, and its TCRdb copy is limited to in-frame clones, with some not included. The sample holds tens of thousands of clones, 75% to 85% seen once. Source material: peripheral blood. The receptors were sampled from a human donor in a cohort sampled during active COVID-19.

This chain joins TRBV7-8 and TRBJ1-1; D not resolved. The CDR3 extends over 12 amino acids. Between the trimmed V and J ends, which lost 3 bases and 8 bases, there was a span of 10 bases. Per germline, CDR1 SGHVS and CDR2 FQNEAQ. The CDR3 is CASSFRREEAFF. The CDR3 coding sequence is TGTGCCAGCAGCTTTAGACGGGAGGAAGCTTTCTTT.

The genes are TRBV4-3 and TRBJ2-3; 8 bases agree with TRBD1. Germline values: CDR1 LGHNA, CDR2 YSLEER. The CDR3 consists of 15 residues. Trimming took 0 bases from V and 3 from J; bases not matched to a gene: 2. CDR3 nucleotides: TGCGCCAGCAGCCAAGAGAACAGGGGGACAGATACGCAGTATTTT. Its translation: CASSQENRGTDTQYF.

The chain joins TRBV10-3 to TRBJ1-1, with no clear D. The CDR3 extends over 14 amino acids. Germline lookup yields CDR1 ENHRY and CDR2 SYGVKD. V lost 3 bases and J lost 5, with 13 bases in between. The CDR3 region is CAISEAESGTEAFF. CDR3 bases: TGTGCCATCAGTGAAGCGGAGAGCGGAACTGAAGCTTTCTTT.

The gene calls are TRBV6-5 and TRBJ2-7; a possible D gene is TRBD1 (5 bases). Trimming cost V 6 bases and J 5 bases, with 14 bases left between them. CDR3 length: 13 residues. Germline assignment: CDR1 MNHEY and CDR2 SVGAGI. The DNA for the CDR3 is TGTGCCAGCAGCGAGACAGAGATACACGAGCAGTACTTC. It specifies CASSETEIHEQYF.

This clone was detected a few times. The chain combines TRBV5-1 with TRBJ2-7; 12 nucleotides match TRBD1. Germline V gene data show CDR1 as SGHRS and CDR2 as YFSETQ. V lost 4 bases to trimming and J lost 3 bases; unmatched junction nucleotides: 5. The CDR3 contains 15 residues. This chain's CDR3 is CASSPGTGGIYEQYF. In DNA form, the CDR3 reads TGCGCCAGCAGCCCGGGGACAGGGGGCATCTACGAGCAGTACTTC.

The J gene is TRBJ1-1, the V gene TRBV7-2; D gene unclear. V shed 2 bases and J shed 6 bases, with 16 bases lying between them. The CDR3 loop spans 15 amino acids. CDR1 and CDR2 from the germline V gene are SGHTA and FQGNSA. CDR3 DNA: TGTGCCAGCAGCTTAACCCGATGGGCTCTTTCTGAAGCTTTCTTT. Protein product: CASSLTRWALSEAFF.

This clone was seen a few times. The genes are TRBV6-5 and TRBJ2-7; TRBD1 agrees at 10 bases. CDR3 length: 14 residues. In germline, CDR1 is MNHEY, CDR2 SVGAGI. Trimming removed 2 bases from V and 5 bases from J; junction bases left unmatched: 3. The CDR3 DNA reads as TGTGCCAGCAGTTACGACGGACAGGGGGACGAGCAGTACTTC. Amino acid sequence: CASSYDGQGDEQYF.

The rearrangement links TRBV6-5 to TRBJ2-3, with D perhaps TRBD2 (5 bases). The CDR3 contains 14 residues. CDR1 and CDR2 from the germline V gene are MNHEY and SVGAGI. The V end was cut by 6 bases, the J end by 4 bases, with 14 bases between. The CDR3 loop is CASSGGGWSDTQYF. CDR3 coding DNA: TGTGCCAGCAGCGGCGGCGGGTGGTCAGATACGCAGTATTTT.

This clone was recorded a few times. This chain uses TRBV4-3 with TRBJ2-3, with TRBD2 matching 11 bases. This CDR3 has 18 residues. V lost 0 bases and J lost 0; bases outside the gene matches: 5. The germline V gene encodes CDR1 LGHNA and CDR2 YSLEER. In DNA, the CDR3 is TGCGCCAGCAGCCAAGAGAACTTAGCGGGAGGGAGCACAGATACGCAGTATTTT. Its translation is CASSQENLAGGSTDTQYF.

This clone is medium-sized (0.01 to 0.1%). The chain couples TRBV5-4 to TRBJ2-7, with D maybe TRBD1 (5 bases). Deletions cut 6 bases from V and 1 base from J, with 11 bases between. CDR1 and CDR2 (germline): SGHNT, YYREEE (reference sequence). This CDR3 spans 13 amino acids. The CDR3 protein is CASTFKGSYEQYF. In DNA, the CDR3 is TGTGCCAGCACATTCAAGGGGTCCTACGAGCAGTACTTC. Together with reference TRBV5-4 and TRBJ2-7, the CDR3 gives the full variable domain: ETGVTQSPTHLIKTRGQQVTLRCSSQSGHNTVSWYQQALGQGPQFIFQYYREEENGRGNFPPRFSGLQFPNYSSELNVNALELDDSALYLCASTFKGSYEQYFGPGTRLTVT.

The CDR3 DNA reads as TGCAGCGTTGATCAGGCGGGAACAGGTGGGGAGCTGTTTTTT. It encodes CSVDQAGTGGELFF. The chain carries TRBV29-1 and TRBJ2-2; TRBD2 is a possible D gene (6 bases). This CDR3 contains 14 residues. Per germline, CDR1 SQVTM and CDR2 ANQGSEA. With 3 bases removed from V and 8 bases from J, the gap between germline ends came to 16 bases.

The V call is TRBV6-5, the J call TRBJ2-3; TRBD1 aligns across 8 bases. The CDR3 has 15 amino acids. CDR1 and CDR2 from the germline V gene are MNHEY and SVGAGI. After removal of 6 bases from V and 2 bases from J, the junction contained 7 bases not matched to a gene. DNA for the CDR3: TGTGCCAGCAGCGCGACAGGGGTTTTCACAGATACGCAGTATTTT. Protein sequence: CASSATGVFTDTQYF.

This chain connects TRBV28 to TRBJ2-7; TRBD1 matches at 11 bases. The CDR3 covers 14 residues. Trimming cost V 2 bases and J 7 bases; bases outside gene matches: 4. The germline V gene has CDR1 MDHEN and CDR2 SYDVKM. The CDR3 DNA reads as TGTGCCAGCAGTTTAGGACAGGGGGCGGGTGAGCAGTACTTC. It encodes CASSLGQGAGEQYF.

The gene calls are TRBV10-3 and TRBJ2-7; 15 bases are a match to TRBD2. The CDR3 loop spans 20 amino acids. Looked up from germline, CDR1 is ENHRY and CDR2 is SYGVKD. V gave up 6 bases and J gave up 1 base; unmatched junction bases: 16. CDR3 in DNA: TGTGCCATCAGGAACTTCCTCGGGACTAGCGGGAGGCTTTCGTCCTACGAGCAGTACTTC. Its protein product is CAIRNFLGTSGRLSSYEQYF.

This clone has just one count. The CDR3 region is CASSPQIGQGYGYTF. The CDR3 region has the DNA TGTGCCAGCAGCCCGCAAATCGGACAGGGCTATGGCTACACCTTC. The genes are TRBV9 and TRBJ1-2, with 8 bases lining up with TRBD1. This CDR3 contains 15 residues. Germline V gives CDR1 SGDLS, CDR2 YYNGEE. The J segment lost 4 bases and the V segment lost 4 bases, leaving 9 bases of the junction unmatched.

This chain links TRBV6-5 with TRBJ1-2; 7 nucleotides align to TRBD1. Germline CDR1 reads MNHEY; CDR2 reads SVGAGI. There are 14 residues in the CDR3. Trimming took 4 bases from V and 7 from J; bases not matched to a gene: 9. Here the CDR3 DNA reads TGTGCCAGCAGTTCCCAGGGGGTAGTCGCTGGCTACACCTTC. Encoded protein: CASSSQGVVAGYTF.

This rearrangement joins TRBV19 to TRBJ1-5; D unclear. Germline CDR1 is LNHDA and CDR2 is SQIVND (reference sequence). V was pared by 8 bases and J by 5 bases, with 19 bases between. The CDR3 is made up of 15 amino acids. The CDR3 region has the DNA TGTGCCAGTCGACCAGGTACACTCCAGGATCAGCCCCAGCATTTT. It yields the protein CASRPGTLQDQPQHF.

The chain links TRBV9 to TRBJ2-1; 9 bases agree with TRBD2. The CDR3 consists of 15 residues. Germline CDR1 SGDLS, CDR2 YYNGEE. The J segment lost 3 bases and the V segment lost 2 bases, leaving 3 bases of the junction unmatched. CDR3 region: CASSVGSGGYNEQFF. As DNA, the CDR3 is TGTGCCAGCAGCGTTGGTAGCGGGGGCTACAATGAGCAGTTCTTC. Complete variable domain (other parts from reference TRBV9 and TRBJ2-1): DSGVTQTPKHLITATGQRVTLRCSPRSGDLSVYWYQQSLDQGLQFLIQYYNGEERAKGNILERFSAQQFPDLHSELNLSSLELGDSALYFCASSVGSGGYNEQFFGPGTRLTVL.

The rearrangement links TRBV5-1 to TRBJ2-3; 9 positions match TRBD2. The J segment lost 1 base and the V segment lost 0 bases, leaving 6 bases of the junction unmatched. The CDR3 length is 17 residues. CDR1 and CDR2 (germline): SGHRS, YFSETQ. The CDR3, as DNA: TGCGCCAGCAGCTTGGTGACTAGCGGAGGGGGCACAGATACGCAGTATTTT. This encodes CASSLVTSGGGTDTQYF.

CDR3 loop: CASSLNARGYTF. As DNA, the CDR3 is TGTGCCAGCAGTTTAAATGCCAGGGGCTACACCTTC. The rearrangement links TRBV12-3 or TRBV12-4 to TRBJ1-2; D not certain. The CDR3 covers 12 residues. The germline V and J ends were trimmed by 2 bases and 8 bases, with 9 bases remaining between them.

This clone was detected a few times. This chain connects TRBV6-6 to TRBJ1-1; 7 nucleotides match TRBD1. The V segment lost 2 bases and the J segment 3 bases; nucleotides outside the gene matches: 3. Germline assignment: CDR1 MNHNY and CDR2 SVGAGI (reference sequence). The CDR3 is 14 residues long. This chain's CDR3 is CASSYRQGDTEAFF. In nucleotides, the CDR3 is TGTGCCAGCAGTTACAGGCAGGGGGACACTGAAGCTTTCTTT.

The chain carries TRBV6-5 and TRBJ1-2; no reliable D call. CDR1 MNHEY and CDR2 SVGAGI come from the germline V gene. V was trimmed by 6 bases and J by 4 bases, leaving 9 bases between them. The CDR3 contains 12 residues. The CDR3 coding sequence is TGTGCCAGCAGCGAGACTGGCTATGGCTACACCTTC. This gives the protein CASSETGYGYTF.

The CDR3 DNA is TGTGCCAGCAGTTACGGGAGCAATGAGCAGTTCTTC. Translation: CASSYGSNEQFF. This chain links TRBV6-5 with TRBJ2-1, with D tentatively TRBD2 (5 bases). The CDR3 is 12 amino acids. Per germline, CDR1 MNHEY and CDR2 SVGAGI. V gave up 2 bases and J gave up 6 bases, with 5 bases separating them.

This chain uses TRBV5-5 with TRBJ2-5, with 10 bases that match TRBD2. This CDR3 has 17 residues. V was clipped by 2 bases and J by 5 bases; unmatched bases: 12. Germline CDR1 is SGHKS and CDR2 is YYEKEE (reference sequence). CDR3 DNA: TGTGCCAGCAGCTTACATTCTAGCGGGAGATCACGGGAGACCCAGTACTTC. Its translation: CASSLHSSGRSRETQYF.

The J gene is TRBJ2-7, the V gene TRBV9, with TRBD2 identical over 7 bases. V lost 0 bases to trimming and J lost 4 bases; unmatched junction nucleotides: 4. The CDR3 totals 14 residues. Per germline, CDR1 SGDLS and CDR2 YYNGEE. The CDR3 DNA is TGTGCCAGCAGCGTAGGCCTAGCGGTATACGAGCAGTACTTC. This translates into CASSVGLAVYEQYF.

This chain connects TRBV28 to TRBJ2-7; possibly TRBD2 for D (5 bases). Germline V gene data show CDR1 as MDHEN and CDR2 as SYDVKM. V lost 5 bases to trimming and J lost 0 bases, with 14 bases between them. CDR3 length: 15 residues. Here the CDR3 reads CASSPPAGYSYEQYF. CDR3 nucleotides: TGTGCCAGCAGTCCGCCGGCGGGCTACTCCTACGAGCAGTACTTC.

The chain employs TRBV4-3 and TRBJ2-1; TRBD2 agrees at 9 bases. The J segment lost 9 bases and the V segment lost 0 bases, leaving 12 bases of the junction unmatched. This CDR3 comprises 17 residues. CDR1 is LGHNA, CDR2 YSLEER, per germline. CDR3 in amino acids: CASSQDSGSGSLGEQFF. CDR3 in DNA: TGCGCCAGCAGCCAAGATTCGGGTAGCGGGAGTTTAGGTGAGCAGTTCTTC.

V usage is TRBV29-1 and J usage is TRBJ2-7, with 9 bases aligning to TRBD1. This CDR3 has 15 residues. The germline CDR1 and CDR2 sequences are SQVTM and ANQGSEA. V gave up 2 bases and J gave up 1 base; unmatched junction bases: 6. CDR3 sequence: CSVERGQGPSYEQYF. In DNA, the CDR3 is TGCAGCGTTGAAAGGGGACAGGGCCCTTCCTACGAGCAGTACTTC.